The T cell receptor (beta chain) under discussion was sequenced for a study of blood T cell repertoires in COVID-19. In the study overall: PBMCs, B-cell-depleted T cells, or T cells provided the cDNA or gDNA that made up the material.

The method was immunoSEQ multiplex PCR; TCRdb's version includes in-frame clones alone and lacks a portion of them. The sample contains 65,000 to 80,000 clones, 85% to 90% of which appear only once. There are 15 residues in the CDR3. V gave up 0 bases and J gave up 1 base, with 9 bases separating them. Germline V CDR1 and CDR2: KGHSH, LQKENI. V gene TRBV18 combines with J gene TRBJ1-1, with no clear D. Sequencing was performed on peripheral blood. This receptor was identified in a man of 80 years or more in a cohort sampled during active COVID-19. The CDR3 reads CASSPPTSRNTEAFF. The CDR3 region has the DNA TGTGCCAGCTCACCACCTACATCAAGGAACACTGAAGCTTTCTTT.